This TCR beta chain was sequenced during a study of blood T cell repertoires in COVID-19. Method: immunoSEQ multiplex PCR; TCRdb's copy keeps in-frame clones and lacks some. This table has under 75,000 clones, around 90% appearing once. The V gene's germline CDR1 is LGHNA and CDR2 YNFKEQ. The CDR3 covers 20 residues. Trimming took 2 bases from V and 0 from J, leaving 23 bases between them. Sequencing was performed on peripheral blood. The rearrangement links TRBV4-2 to TRBJ2-1; no definite D call. The receptor was isolated from a man aged 55 to 69 with active COVID-19. The CDR3 loop reads CASSQPRSTTWVSSYNEQFF. The CDR3 DNA sequence: TGTGCCAGCAGCCAACCGCGCTCAACTACGTGGGTTAGCTCCTACAATGAGCAGTTCTTC.